A selection of T cell receptor beta chains follows, all from one sample in a study of molecular identifiers for immune sequencing clone quantification. From the PCR reads, TCRdb called clonotypes with MiXCR, one entry per CDR3 protein. Of 250,000 to 350,000 distinct CDR3 sequences listed, around a fifth were seen once; the top ten hold approximately 0.84%. The sequencing sample was made of naive CD8+ T cells from blood, with Jurkat cell RNA spiked in. The source is a human donor in good health. Some libraries in this study had Jurkat cell RNA spiked in. Both conserved end residues are part of each CDR3. A D gene is named only where the DNA matches it firmly. Where a row states a size, it is once, few, many or the class of an expanded clone; other rows omit it.

. TRBJ1-3 TRBV5-6 many TGTGCCAGCAGCTTGATCCGCGACTCTGGAAACACCATATATTTT CASSLIRDSGNTIYF
. TRBJ1-4 TRBV27 many TGTGCCAGCAGTATAGTCAAGGATGAAAAACTGTTTTTT CASSIVKDEKLFF
TRBD1 TRBJ1-5 TRBV20-1 many TGCAGTGCTAGTCCAGGGGGCTGGAATCAGCCCCAGCATTTT CSASPGGWNQPQHF
TRBD1 TRBJ2-3 TRBV7-9 many TGTGCCAGCAGCTCGGGACAGGGGGAGACAGATACGCAGTATTTT CASSSGQGETDTQYF
. TRBJ2-7 TRBV6-5 many TGTGCCAGCAGTTACTACTACGAGCAGTACTTC CASSYYYEQYF
. TRBJ1-1 TRBV2 many TGTGCCGCAAGAGGGGTGGGCACTGAAGCTTTCTTT CAARGVGTEAFF
. TRBJ2-3 TRBV19 many TGTGCCAGTAGTATAACGGTTTACACAGATACGCAGTATTTT CASSITVYTDTQYF
. TRBJ2-2 TRBV7-9 many TGTGCCAGCTTGGGGTTCGGAACGAACACCGGGGAGCTGTTTTTT CASLGFGTNTGELFF
. TRBJ1-5 TRBV6-2/TRBV6-3 . TGTGCCAGCATTAATTGGAATCAGCCCCAGCATTTT CASINWNQPQHF
TRBD1 TRBJ1-1 TRBV18 few TGTGCCAGCTCACCACGGACAGGGGGAGGGACGGTGAACACTGAAGCTTTCTTT CASSPRTGGGTVNTEAFF
. TRBJ2-2 TRBV29-1 many TGCAGCGTTGAAATCACCACGAACACCGGGGAGCTGTTTTTT CSVEITTNTGELFF
TRBD1 TRBJ2-7 TRBV10-3 few TGTGCCATCAGCCCTGCGGGGACAGGGGGTCACGAGCAGTACTTC CAISPAGTGGHEQYF
. TRBJ2-7 TRBV12-3/TRBV12-4 . TGTGCCAGCAGCCAGTATCCCCTTGTGGAGGGGATAAAAAAATACTCCTACGAGCAGTGCTTC CASSQYPLVEGIKKYSYEQCF
TRBD1 TRBJ1-5 TRBV2 . TGTGCCAGCAGAGGAGGGACAGGCAATCAGCCCCAGCATTTT CASRGGTGNQPQHF
TRBD1 TRBJ1-5 TRBV23-1 few TGCGCCAGCAGTCAAGCGGACAGGGGTCAGGGGGGCGGGCCCCAGCATTTT CASSQADRGQGGGPQHF
. TRBJ1-2 TRBV2 few TGTGCCAGCAGTGAAACCGGGGTTAACTATGGCTACACCTTC CASSETGVNYGYTF